The rows below give T cell receptor beta chains drawn from one sample of a study of T cells in Graves' hyperthyroidism and ophthalmopathy. TCRdb independently ran MiXCR on the multiplex PCR reads; one entry per CDR3 protein. The table records more than 500,000 distinct CDR3 sequences, 14% to 15% of them present only once. The sequenced material came from blood. The receptors originated from a woman between 40 and 50 years old with Graves' ophthalmopathy. CDR3s include the opening cysteine and the closing phenylalanine or tryptophan. Each record gives: J gene, D gene, clone size, V gene, CDR3 protein, CDR3 DNA. The D gene is left open where the match is weak. Clone size is shown for a subset of rows, as once, few, many or a class of expanded clone.

TRBJ2-1	.	.	TRBV19	CASSTRNKGNEQFF	TGTGCCAGTAGTACCCGTAACAAAGGGAATGAGCAGTTCTTC
TRBJ1-2	.	many	TRBV29-1	CSVAELAGSFGYTF	TGCAGCGTTGCGGAACTGGCAGGGAGTTTTGGCTACACCTTC
TRBJ2-7	TRBD1	.	TRBV6-2/TRBV6-3	CASATGQQLYEQYF	TGTGCCAGCGCTACGGGACAGCAATTATACGAGCAGTACTTC
TRBJ2-7	TRBD2	many	TRBV12-3/TRBV12-4	CASSLGTGGAYEQYF	TGTGCCAGCAGCTTAGGAACGGGAGGGGCCTACGAGCAGTACTTC
TRBJ2-5	TRBD2	many	TRBV7-2	CASSLGAGGPETQYF	TGTGCCAGCAGCCTTGGGGCGGGAGGGCCTGAGACCCAGTACTTC
TRBJ1-2	.	.	TRBV28	CASSFALSGLYGYTF	TGTGCCAGCAGTTTCGCTTTGTCGGGACTCTATGGCTACACCTTC
TRBJ2-7	TRBD2	many	TRBV30	CAWSSGSKNRDEQYF	TGTGCCTGGAGTAGCGGGAGTAAAAACAGGGACGAGCAGTACTTC
TRBJ2-7	.	many	TRBV28	CASSTLWTEYEQYF	TGTGCCAGCAGTACCCTCTGGACGGAATACGAGCAGTACTTC
TRBJ1-2	TRBD1	many	TRBV6-1	CASSAGTGGNGYGYTF	TGTGCCAGCAGTGCAGGGACAGGGGGCAACGGCTATGGCTACACCTTC
TRBJ2-7	.	many	TRBV6-2/TRBV6-3	CASSYVRESEQYF	TGTGCCAGCAGTTACGTGAGGGAGAGCGAGCAGTACTTC
TRBJ1-2	TRBD1	many	TRBV10-3	CAITSGDSGYTF	TGTGCCATCACAAGCGGGGACAGTGGCTACACCTTC
TRBJ2-7	TRBD2	many	TRBV6-2/TRBV6-3	CAAQLAGVYEQYF	TGTGCCGCCCAACTAGCGGGAGTATACGAGCAGTACTTC
TRBJ2-5	.	many	TRBV29-1	CSHLRGWEETQYF	TGCAGCCATCTCCGGGGTTGGGAAGAGACCCAGTACTTC
TRBJ1-2	.	many	TRBV30	CAWRIRAYYGYTF	TGTGCCTGGAGAATCCGGGCCTACTATGGCTACACCTTC
TRBJ1-1	.	.	TRBV2	CASTKEGEVMNTEAFF	TGTGCCAGCACCAAAGAAGGGGAGGTTATGAACACTGAAGCTTTCTTT
TRBJ1-6	TRBD1	many	TRBV12-3/TRBV12-4	CASSWDSTNSPLHF	TGTGCCAGCAGCTGGGACAGCACTAATTCACCCCTCCACTTT
TRBJ2-7	.	many	TRBV27	CASSLSITYEQYF	TGTGCCAGCAGTTTATCGATCACCTACGAGCAGTACTTC
TRBJ1-2	.	many	TRBV12-3/TRBV12-4	CASSLGQTPTLSYTF	TGTGCCAGCAGTTTAGGCCAGACCCCCACTCTAAGCTACACCTTC
TRBJ1-5	.	many	TRBV6-5	CASSYGGENQPQHF	TGTGCCAGCAGTTACGGAGGGGAGAATCAGCCCCAGCATTTT
TRBJ1-3	.	many	TRBV25-1	CASSEFTTAWGDPSGNTIYF	TGTGCCAGCAGTGAATTTACGACGGCATGGGGAGATCCGTCCGGAAACACCATATATTTT
TRBJ2-7	.	few	TRBV19	CASSIVRRAGLAYEQYF	TGTGCCAGTAGTATAGTTCGCCGCGCGGGTCTGGCCTACGAGCAGTACTTC
TRBJ2-5	.	.	TRBV7-9	CASRPMGQQETQYF	TGTGCCAGCAGACCCATGGGGCAGCAAGAGACCCAGTACTTC
TRBJ2-7	TRBD1	many	TRBV6-1	CASRRQGYYEQYF	TGTGCCAGCAGAAGACAGGGGTATTACGAGCAGTACTTC
TRBJ1-1	.	many	TRBV18	CASSPPGRGQNTEAFF	TGTGCCAGCTCACCACCGGGGAGGGGCCAGAACACTGAAGCTTTCTTT
TRBJ1-2	TRBD1	few	TRBV27	CASRTGGVNYGYTF	TGTGCCAGTCGGACAGGGGGCGTTAACTATGGCTACACCTTC
TRBJ1-2	.	.	TRBV18	CASSPPTGGYTF	TGTGCCAGCTCACCTCCCACCGGGGGCTACACCTTC
TRBJ2-2	.	many	TRBV28	CASSQGMTTGELFF	TGTGCCAGCAGTCAGGGTATGACCACCGGGGAGCTGTTTTTT
TRBJ2-7	TRBD2	many	TRBV6-2/TRBV6-3	CASSSRREPLEQYF	TGTGCCAGCAGTTCAAGGCGGGAGCCCTTGGAGCAGTACTTC
TRBJ1-1	TRBD1	many	TRBV28	CASSFRYRGQTEAFF	TGTGCCAGCAGTTTCCGCTACAGGGGGCAAACTGAAGCTTTCTTT
TRBJ2-7	.	many	TRBV28	CASSSGDHLYEQYF	TGTGCCAGCAGCTCAGGGGACCATCTCTACGAGCAGTACTTC
TRBJ1-2	.	many	TRBV27	CASSYKSANYGYTF	TGTGCCAGCAGTTACAAAAGTGCAAACTATGGCTACACCTTC
TRBJ2-7	TRBD2	few	TRBV20-1	CSARDVVAGDYEQYF	TGCAGTGCTAGAGATGTGGTAGCGGGAGATTACGAGCAGTACTTC
TRBJ2-2	.	.	TRBV24-1	CATKPDNTGELFF	TGTGCCACCAAGCCCGATAACACCGGGGAGCTGTTTTTT
TRBJ2-2	.	many	TRBV10-3	CAISESDSTGELFF	TGTGCCATCAGTGAGTCGGACAGCACCGGGGAGCTGTTTTTT
TRBJ1-5	.	many	TRBV28	CASTGAGGNQPQHF	TGTGCCAGCACTGGGGCTGGGGGCAATCAGCCCCAGCATTTT
TRBJ2-7	.	many	TRBV5-1	CASSLEGNSYEQYF	TGCGCCAGCAGCTTGGAGGGTAACTCCTACGAGCAGTACTTC